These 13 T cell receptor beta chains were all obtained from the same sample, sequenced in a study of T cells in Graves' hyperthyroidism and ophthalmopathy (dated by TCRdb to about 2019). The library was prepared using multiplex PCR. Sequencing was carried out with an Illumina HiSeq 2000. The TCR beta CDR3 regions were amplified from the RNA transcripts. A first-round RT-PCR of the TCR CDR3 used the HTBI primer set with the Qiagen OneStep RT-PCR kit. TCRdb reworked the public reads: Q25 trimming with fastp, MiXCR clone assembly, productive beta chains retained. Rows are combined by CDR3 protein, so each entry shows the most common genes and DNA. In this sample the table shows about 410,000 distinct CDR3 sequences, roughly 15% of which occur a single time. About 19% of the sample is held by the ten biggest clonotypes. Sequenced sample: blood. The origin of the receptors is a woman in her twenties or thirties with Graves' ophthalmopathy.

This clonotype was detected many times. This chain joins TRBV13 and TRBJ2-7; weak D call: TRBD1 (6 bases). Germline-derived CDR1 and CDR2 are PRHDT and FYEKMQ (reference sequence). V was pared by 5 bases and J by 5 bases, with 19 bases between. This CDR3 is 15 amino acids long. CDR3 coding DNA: TGTGCCAGCAGCCCCGCCCGACAGGTTGTTCACGAGCAGTACTTC. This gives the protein CASSPARQVVHEQYF. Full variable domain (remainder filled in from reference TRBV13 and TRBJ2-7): AAGVIQSPRHLIKEKRETATLKCYPIPRHDTVYWYQQGPGQDPQFLISFYEKMQSDKGSIPDRFSAQQFSDYHSELNMSSLELGDSALYFCASSPARQVVHEQYFGPGTRLTVT.

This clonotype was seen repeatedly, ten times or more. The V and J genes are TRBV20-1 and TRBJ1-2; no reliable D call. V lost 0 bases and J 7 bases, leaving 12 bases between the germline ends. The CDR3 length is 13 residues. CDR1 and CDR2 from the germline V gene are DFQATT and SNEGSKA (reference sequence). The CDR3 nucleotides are TGCAGTGCTAGAGATCTGGGAGGAGGTGGCTACACCTTC. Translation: CSARDLGGGGYTF.

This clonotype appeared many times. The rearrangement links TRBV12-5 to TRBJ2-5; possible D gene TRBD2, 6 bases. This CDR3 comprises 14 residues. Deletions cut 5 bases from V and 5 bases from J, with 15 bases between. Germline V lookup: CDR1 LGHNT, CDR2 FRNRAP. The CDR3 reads CASGPPGAGETQYF. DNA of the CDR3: TGTGCTAGTGGTCCTCCGGGCGCGGGGGAGACCCAGTACTTC.

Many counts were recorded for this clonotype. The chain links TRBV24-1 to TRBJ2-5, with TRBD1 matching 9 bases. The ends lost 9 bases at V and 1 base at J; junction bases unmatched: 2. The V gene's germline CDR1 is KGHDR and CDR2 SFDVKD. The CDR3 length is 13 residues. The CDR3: CATQTGGQETQYF. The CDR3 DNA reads TGTGCCACCCAGACAGGGGGCCAAGAGACCCAGTACTTC.

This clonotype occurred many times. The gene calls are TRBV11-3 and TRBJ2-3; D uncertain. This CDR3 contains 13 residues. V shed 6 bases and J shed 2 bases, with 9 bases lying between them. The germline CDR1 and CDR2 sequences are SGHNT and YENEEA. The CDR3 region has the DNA TGTGCCAGCAGGCAGTCTTTCACAGATACGCAGTATTTT. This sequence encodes CASRQSFTDTQYF.

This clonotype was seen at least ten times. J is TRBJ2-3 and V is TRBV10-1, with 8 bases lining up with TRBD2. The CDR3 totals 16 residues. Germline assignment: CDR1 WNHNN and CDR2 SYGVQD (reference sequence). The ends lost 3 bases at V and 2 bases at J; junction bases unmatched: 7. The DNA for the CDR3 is TGCGCCAGCAGTGATCCAGCGGGGGATTACACAGATACGCAGTATTTT. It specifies CASSDPAGDYTDTQYF.

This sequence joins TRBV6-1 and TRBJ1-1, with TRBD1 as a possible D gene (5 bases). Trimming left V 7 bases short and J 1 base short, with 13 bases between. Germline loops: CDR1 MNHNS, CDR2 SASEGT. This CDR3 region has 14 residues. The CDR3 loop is CASIPLGANTEAFF. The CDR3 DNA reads TGTGCCAGCATTCCCCTCGGGGCGAACACTGAAGCTTTCTTT.

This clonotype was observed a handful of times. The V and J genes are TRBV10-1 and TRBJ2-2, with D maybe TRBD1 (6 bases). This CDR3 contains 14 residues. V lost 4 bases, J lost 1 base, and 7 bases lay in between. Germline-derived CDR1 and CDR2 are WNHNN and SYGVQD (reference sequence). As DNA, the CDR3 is TGCGCCAGCAGTGGACAGGTGAACACCGGGGAGCTGTTTTTT. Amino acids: CASSGQVNTGELFF.

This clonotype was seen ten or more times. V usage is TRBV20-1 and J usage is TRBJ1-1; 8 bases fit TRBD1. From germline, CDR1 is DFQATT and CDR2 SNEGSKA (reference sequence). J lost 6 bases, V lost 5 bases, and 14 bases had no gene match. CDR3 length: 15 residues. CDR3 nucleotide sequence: TGCAGTGCTCAAACCTCGACAGGGGCGGGCGCTGAAGCTTTCTTT. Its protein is CSAQTSTGAGAEAFF.

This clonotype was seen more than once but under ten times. The CDR3, as DNA: TGCGCGACCTCTCGAGGCGAGGATAGCACAGATACGCAGTATTTT. It specifies CATSRGEDSTDTQYF. This rearrangement joins TRBV10-2 to TRBJ2-3; the D is unclear. Germline V gene sequence: CDR1 WSHSY, CDR2 SAAADI. The CDR3 has 15 amino acids.

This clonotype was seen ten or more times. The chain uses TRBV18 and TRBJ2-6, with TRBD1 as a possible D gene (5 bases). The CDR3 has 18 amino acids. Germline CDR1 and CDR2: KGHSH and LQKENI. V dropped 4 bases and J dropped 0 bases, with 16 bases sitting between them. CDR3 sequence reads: CASSRSVGQHSGANVLTF. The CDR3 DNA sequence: TGTGCCAGCTCACGGTCCGTAGGACAACACTCTGGGGCCAACGTCCTGACTTTC.

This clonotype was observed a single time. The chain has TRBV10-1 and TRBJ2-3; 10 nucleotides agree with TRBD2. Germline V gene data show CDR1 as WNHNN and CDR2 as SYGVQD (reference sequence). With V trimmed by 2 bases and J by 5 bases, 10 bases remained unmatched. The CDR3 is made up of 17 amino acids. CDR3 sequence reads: CASSEEFSGGPGDTQYF. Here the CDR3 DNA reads TGCGCCAGCAGTGAGGAGTTTAGCGGGGGGCCTGGAGATACGCAGTATTTT.

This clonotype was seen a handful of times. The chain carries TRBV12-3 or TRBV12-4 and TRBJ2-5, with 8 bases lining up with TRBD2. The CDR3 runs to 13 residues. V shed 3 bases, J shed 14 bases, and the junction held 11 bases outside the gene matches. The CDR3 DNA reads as TGTGCCAGCAGTTTCGGGGGGGCGGGGACTCATTACTTC. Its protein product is CASSFGGAGTHYF.